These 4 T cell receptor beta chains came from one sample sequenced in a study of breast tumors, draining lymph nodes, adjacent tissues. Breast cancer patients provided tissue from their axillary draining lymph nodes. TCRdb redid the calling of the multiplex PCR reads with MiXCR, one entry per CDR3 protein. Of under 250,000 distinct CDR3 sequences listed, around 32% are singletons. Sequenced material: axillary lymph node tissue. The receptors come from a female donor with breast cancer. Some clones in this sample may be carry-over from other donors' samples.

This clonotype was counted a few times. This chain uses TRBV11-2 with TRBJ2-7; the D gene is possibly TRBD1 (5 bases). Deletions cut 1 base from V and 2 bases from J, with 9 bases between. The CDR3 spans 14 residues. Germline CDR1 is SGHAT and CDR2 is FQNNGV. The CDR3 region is CASSLGQGTYEQYF. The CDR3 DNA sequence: TGTGCCAGCAGCTTAGGCCAGGGTACCTACGAGCAGTACTTC. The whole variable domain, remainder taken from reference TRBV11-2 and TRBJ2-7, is EAGVAQSPRYKIIEKRQSVAFWCNPISGHATLYWYQQILGQGPKLLIQFQNNGVVDDSQLPKDRFSAERLKGVDSTLKIQPAKLEDSAVYLCASSLGQGTYEQYFGPGTRLTVT.

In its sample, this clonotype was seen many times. The CDR3 reads CSVEKREGYIQYF. The CDR3 DNA sequence: TGCAGCGTTGAAAAGCGGGAGGGCTACATTCAGTACTTC. The rearrangement uses TRBV29-1 and TRBJ2-4, with 10 nucleotides matching TRBD2. J gave up 8 bases and V 2 bases, and 3 bases lay outside the gene matches. Germline V gene sequence: CDR1 SQVTM, CDR2 ANQGSEA. This CDR3 has 13 amino acids.

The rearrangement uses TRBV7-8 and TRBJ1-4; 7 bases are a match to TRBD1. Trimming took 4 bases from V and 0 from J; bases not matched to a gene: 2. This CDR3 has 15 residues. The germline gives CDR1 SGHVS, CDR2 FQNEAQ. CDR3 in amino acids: CASSSGQATNEKLFF. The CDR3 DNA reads TGTGCCAGCAGCTCAGGACAGGCAACTAATGAAAAACTGTTTTTT.

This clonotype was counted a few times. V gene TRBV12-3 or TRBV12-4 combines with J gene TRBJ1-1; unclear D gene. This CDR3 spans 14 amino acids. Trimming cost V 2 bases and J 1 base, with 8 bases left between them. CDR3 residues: CASSLMAGNTEAFF. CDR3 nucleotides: TGTGCCAGCAGTTTAATGGCTGGGAACACTGAAGCTTTCTTT.